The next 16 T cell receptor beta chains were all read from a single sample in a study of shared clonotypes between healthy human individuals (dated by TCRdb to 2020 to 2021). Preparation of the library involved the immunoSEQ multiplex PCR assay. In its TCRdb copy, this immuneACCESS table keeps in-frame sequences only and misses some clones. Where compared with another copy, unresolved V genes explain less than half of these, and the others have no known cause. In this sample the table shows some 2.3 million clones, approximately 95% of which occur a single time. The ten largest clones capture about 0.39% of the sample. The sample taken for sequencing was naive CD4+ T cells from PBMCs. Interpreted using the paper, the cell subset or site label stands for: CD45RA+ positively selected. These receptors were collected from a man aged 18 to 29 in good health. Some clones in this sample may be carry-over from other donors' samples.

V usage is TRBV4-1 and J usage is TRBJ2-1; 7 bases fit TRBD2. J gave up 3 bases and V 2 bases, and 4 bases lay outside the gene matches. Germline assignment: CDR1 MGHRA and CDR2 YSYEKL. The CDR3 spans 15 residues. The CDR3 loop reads CASSQSSGIYNEQFF. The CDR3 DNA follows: TGCGCCAGCAGCCAATCCAGCGGGATCTACAATGAGCAGTTCTTC.

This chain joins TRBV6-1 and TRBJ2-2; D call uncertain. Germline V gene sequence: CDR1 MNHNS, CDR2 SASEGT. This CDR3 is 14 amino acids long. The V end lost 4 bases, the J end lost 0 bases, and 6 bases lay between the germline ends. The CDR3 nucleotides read TGTGCCAGCAGTGTTGAGGCGAACACCGGGGAGCTGTTTTTT. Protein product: CASSVEANTGELFF.

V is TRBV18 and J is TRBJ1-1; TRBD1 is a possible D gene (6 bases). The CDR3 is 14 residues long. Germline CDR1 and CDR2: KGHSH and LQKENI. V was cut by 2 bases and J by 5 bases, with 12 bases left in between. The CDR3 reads CASSPVQGGTEAFF. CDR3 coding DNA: TGTGCCAGCTCACCAGTACAGGGAGGAACTGAAGCTTTCTTT.

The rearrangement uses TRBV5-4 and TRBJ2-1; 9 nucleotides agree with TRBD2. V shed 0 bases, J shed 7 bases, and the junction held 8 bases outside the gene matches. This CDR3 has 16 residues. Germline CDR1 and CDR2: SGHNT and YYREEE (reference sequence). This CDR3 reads CASSLAGAGGVNEQFF. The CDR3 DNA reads TGTGCCAGCAGCTTGGCCGGAGCGGGAGGAGTAAATGAGCAGTTCTTC.

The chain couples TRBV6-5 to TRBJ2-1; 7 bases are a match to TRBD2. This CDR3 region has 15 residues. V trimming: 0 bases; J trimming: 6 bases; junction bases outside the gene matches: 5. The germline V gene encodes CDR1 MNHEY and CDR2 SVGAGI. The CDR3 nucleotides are TGTGCCAGCAGTTACTCGGGCGGGAGAATCAATGAGCAGTTCTTC. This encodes CASSYSGGRINEQFF.

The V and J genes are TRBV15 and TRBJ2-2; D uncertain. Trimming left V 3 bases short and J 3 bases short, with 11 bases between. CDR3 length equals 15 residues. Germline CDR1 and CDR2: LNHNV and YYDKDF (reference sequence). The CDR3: CATSREWWDTGELFF. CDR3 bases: TGTGCCACCAGCAGGGAATGGTGGGACACCGGGGAGCTGTTTTTT.

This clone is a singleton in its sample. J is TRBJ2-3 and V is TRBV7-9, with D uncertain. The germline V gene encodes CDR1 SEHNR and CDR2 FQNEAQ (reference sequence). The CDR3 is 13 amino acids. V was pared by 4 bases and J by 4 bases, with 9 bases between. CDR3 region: CASSSQVADTQYF. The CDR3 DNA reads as TGTGCCAGCAGCTCCCAAGTAGCAGATACGCAGTATTTT.

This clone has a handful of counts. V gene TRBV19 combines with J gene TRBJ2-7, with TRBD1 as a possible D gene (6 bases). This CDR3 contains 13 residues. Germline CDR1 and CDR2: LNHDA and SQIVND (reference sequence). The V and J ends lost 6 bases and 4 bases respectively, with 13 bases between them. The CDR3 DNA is TGTGCCAGTAGGCCTAATAGGGGGTACGAGCAGTACTTC. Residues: CASRPNRGYEQYF.

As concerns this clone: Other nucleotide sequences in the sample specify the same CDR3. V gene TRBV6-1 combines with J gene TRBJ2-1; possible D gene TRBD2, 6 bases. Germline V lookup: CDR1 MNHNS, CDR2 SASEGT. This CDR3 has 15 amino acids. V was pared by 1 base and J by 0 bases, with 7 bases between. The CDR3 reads CASSEVGSSYNEQFF. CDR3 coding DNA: TGTGCCAGCAGTGAAGTCGGGAGCTCCTACAATGAGCAGTTCTTC.

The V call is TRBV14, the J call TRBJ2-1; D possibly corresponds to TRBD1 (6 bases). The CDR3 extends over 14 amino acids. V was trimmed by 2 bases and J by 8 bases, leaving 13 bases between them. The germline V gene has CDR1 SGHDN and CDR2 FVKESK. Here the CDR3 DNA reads TGTGCCAGCAGCCAACAACAGGGAATCGATGAGCAGTTCTTC. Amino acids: CASSQQQGIDEQFF.

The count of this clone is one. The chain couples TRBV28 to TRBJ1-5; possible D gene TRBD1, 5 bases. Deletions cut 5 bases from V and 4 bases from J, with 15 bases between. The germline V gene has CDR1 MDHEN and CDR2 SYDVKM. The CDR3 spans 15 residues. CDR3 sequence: CASSPRGQLNQPQHF. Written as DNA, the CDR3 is TGTGCCAGCAGTCCTAGGGGCCAGCTGAATCAGCCCCAGCATTTT.

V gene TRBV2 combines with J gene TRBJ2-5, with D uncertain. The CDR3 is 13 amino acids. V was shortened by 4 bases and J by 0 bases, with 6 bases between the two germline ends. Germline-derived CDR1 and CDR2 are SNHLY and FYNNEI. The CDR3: CASSVGHQETQYF. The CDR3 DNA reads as TGTGCCAGCAGTGTGGGCCACCAAGAGACCCAGTACTTC.

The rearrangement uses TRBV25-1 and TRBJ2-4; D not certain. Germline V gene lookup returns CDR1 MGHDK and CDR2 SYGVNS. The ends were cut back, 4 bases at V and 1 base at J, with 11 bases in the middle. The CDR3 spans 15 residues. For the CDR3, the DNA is TGTGCCAGCAGTGGGTCGGGTCGGGCCAAAAACATTCAGTACTTC. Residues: CASSGSGRAKNIQYF.

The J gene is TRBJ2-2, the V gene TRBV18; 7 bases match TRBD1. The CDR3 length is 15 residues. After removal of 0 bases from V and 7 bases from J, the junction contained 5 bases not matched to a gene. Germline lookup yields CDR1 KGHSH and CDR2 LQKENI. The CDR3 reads CASSPPDRVGGELFF. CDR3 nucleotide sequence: TGTGCCAGCTCACCACCTGACAGGGTCGGCGGGGAGCTGTTTTTT. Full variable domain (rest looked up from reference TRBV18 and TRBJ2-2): NAGVMQNPRHLVRRRGQEARLRCSPMKGHSHVYWYRQLPEEGLKFMVYLQKENIIDESGMPKERFSAEFPKEGPSILRIQQVVRGDSAAYFCASSPPDRVGGELFFGEGSRLTVL.

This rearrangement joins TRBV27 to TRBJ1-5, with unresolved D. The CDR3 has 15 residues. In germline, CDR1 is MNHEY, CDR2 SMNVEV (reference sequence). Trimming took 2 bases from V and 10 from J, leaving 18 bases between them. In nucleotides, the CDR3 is TGTGCCAGCAGTTTAGCATGGGGATCTCCTTCCCCCCAGCATTTT. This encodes CASSLAWGSPSPQHF.

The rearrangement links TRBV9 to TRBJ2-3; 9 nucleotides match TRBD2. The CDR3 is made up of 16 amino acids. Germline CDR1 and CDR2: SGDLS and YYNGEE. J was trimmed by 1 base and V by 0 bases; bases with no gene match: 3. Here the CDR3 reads CASSVGAGGGTDTQYF. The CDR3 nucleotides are TGTGCCAGCAGCGTAGGTGCGGGAGGGGGCACAGATACGCAGTATTTT.